This is a list of T cell receptor beta chains from one sample in a study of cytomegalovirus exposure and HLA in healthy donors. Repertoires were generated with immunoSEQ multiplex PCR, while TCRdb's copy carries only in-frame clones and drops some. The sample has about 140,000 clones; roughly 66% are singletons. Source material: PBMCs. The receptors were gathered from an older woman in good health and CMV-seronegative. Each CDR3 is given with its conserved first and last residue. The order of the fields is J gene, V gene, CDR3 length, clone size, D gene, CDR3 DNA, CDR3 protein. The D gene is left open where the match is weak. Clone size is stated in some rows and not others, as once, few, many or a class when expanded.

J: TRBJ2-1; V: TRBV6-1; length: 15; size: .; D: TRBD2; DNA: TGTGCCAGCAGTGAAGCACTACTAGCGCGGAATGAGCAGTTCTTC; CDR3: CASSEALLARNEQFF
J: TRBJ2-1; V: TRBV19; length: 14; size: few; D: TRBD1; DNA: TGTGCCAGCTCCCGGGACAGGGGGTTTGGTGAGCAGTTCTTC; CDR3: CASSRDRGFGEQFF
J: TRBJ1-2; V: TRBV10-1; length: 15; size: once; D: .; DNA: TGCGCCAGCAGGAAAACAGGGTTATGTGGGTATGGCTACACCTTC; CDR3: CASRKTGLCGYGYTF
J: TRBJ2-7; V: TRBV5-1; length: 13; size: .; D: .; DNA: TGCGCCAGCAGCCTACAGGGGGGGTACGAGCAGTACTTC; CDR3: CASSLQGGYEQYF
J: TRBJ1-2; V: TRBV19; length: 15; size: .; D: TRBD1; DNA: TGTGCCAGTAGTATAGGGCCGGGACAGAGCTATGGCTACACCTTC; CDR3: CASSIGPGQSYGYTF
J: TRBJ2-1; V: TRBV12-5; length: 15; size: .; D: .; DNA: TGTGCTAGTGCCCCCCCACAATCCCCCTACAATGAGCAGTTCTTC; CDR3: CASAPPQSPYNEQFF
J: TRBJ2-5; V: TRBV15; length: 17; size: few; D: TRBD2; DNA: TGTGCCACCAGCAGAGACCGGCTAGCGGGAGTTTCGGAGACCCAGTACTTC; CDR3: CATSRDRLAGVSETQYF
J: TRBJ2-5; V: TRBV28; length: 13; size: .; D: TRBD1; DNA: TGTGCCTCCCAGAGGGGGCCTCAAGAGACCCAGTACTTC; CDR3: CASQRGPQETQYF
J: TRBJ1-2; V: TRBV7-9; length: 13; size: .; D: TRBD1; DNA: TGTGCCAGCAGCCCCGACAGGGCATCTGGCTACACCTTC; CDR3: CASSPDRASGYTF
J: TRBJ2-1; V: TRBV7-9; length: 16; size: .; D: TRBD2; DNA: TGTGCCAGCAGCTTAGCTGGGACTAGCGGGAGCAATGAGCAGTTCTTC; CDR3: CASSLAGTSGSNEQFF
J: TRBJ1-5; V: TRBV28; length: 15; size: .; D: .; DNA: TGTGCCAGCAGCAAAGACAGCTTTAGCAATCAGCCCCAGCATTTT; CDR3: CASSKDSFSNQPQHF
J: TRBJ2-2; V: TRBV19; length: 16; size: .; D: .; DNA: TGTGCCAGTAGTGCCTCCGGGAAAGGCAACACCGGGGAGCTGTTTTTT; CDR3: CASSASGKGNTGELFF
J: TRBJ2-3; V: TRBV7-2; length: 14; size: few; D: TRBD2; DNA: TGTGCCAGCACCACTAGCGGGACCGCAGATACGCAGTATTTT; CDR3: CASTTSGTADTQYF
J: TRBJ1-1; V: TRBV19; length: 13; size: once; D: .; DNA: TGTGCCAGTAGTAAAGCAGGGGACACTGAAGCTTTCTTT; CDR3: CASSKAGDTEAFF
J: TRBJ1-2; V: TRBV29-1; length: 11; size: .; D: .; DNA: TGCAGCGGCGGCGGTGCCGGTGGCTACACCTTC; CDR3: CSGGGAGGYTF
J: TRBJ1-5; V: TRBV5-6; length: 14; size: .; D: TRBD1; DNA: TGTGCCAGCAGCTCGACAGGGGTTTCCCAGCCCCAGCATTTT; CDR3: CASSSTGVSQPQHF
J: TRBJ2-3; V: TRBV7-8; length: 13; size: .; D: TRBD2; DNA: TGTGCCAGCAGCACCCAAATAGCGGGCACGCAGTATTTT; CDR3: CASSTQIAGTQYF
J: TRBJ1-6; V: TRBV7-2; length: 15; size: .; D: .; DNA: TGTGCCAGCAGCTTAGTCTCGGGGGGGAATTCACCCCTCCACTTT; CDR3: CASSLVSGGNSPLHF
J: TRBJ2-3; V: TRBV5-5; length: 16; size: .; D: TRBD2; DNA: TGTGCCAGCAGCTTGGTACCGGGACTAGCGTCAGATACGCAGTATTTT; CDR3: CASSLVPGLASDTQYF
J: TRBJ1-6; V: TRBV7-6; length: 13; size: .; D: TRBD1; DNA: TGTGCCAGCAGCGCCCGACAGGGTTCACCCCTCCACTTT; CDR3: CASSARQGSPLHF
J: TRBJ2-7; V: TRBV5-1; length: 15; size: few; D: TRBD2; DNA: TGCGCCAGCGGCACTCTAGCGGGAAGTTGGAACGAGCAGTACTTC; CDR3: CASGTLAGSWNEQYF
J: TRBJ1-2; V: TRBV2; length: 16; size: .; D: TRBD1; DNA: TGTGCCAGCAGTGAAGCTTGGGGACAGGGGGCGCGCGGCTACACCTTC; CDR3: CASSEAWGQGARGYTF
J: TRBJ2-1; V: TRBV29-1; length: 14; size: .; D: TRBD2; DNA: TGCAGCGTTGATTTAGCGGGAGTCTACAATGAGCAGTTCTTC; CDR3: CSVDLAGVYNEQFF
J: TRBJ2-5; V: TRBV7-2; length: 15; size: .; D: TRBD2; DNA: TGTGCCAGCAGCACAAGGACTAGCGGGAAAGAGACCCAGTACTTC; CDR3: CASSTRTSGKETQYF
J: TRBJ1-2; V: TRBV10-3; length: 12; size: few; D: .; DNA: TGTGCCATCAGTGAGTCGGCAGGGAGCTACACCTTC; CDR3: CAISESAGSYTF
J: TRBJ2-1; V: TRBV5-1; length: 13; size: once; D: TRBD1; DNA: TGCGCCAGCCGGGGACAGCAATACAATGAGCAGTTCTTC; CDR3: CASRGQQYNEQFF
J: TRBJ2-7; V: TRBV27; length: 15; size: .; D: TRBD1; DNA: TGTGCCAGCAGTACGGACAGGCTGAGCTCCTACGAGCAGTACTTC; CDR3: CASSTDRLSSYEQYF
J: TRBJ2-3; V: TRBV5-1; length: 16; size: .; D: TRBD2; DNA: TGCGCCAGCAGCCCTGGGACTAGCGGGAGGGAGACTACGCAGTATTTT; CDR3: CASSPGTSGRETTQYF
J: TRBJ1-2; V: TRBV5-1; length: 16; size: few; D: TRBD1; DNA: TGCGCCAGCCGGACGGTGTCAGGGGGCGATAGATATGGCTACACCTTC; CDR3: CASRTVSGGDRYGYTF
J: TRBJ2-7; V: TRBV10-3; length: 18; size: .; D: TRBD1; DNA: TGTGCCATCATCACCGGGACAGGGGGCCGATATGCGTCCTACGAGCAGTACTTC; CDR3: CAIITGTGGRYASYEQYF
J: TRBJ2-7; V: TRBV4-2; length: 17; size: .; D: .; DNA: TGTGCCAGCAGCCAAGCCTCCGGGACTTCGAGCTCCTACGAGCAGTACTTC; CDR3: CASSQASGTSSSYEQYF
J: TRBJ2-3; V: TRBV4-3; length: 13; size: .; D: .; DNA: TGCGCCAGCAGCCAAGGAGGTGGAGAAACGCAGTATTTT; CDR3: CASSQGGGETQYF
J: TRBJ2-3; V: TRBV6-5; length: 14; size: .; D: TRBD2; DNA: TGTGCCAGCAAGCCGACTAGCGGCACAGATACGCAGTATTTT; CDR3: CASKPTSGTDTQYF
J: TRBJ2-7; V: TRBV6-6; length: 15; size: .; D: .; DNA: TGTGCCAGCAGTAACTCCTTGGGCTCAACCTACGAGCAGTACTTC; CDR3: CASSNSLGSTYEQYF
J: TRBJ2-7; V: TRBV5-6; length: 14; size: medium-sized; D: TRBD2; DNA: TGTGCCAGCAGCTTTTCCGCGGGAGGTTACGAGCAGTACTTC; CDR3: CASSFSAGGYEQYF
J: TRBJ2-7; V: TRBV5-1; length: 17; size: few; D: .; DNA: TGCGCCAGCAGCTTGGCCCTAGTTAGCCTGACCGCCTCCGAGCAGTACTTC; CDR3: CASSLALVSLTASEQYF
J: TRBJ1-1; V: TRBV7-8; length: 16; size: .; D: .; DNA: TGTGCCAGCAGCACACAACAGGGTTCCGGCGCGCATGAAGCTTTCTTT; CDR3: CASSTQQGSGAHEAFF
J: TRBJ1-2; V: TRBV13; length: 15; size: .; D: .; DNA: TGTGCCAGCAGCTTATCCCGGGGGGCTAACTATGGCTACACCTTC; CDR3: CASSLSRGANYGYTF
J: TRBJ1-1; V: TRBV19; length: 17; size: .; D: .; DNA: TGTGCCAGTAGGAGTTTCAGTTTTCGGGGGAGGAACACTGAAGCTTTCTTT; CDR3: CASRSFSFRGRNTEAFF
J: TRBJ1-6; V: TRBV19; length: 14; size: .; D: .; DNA: TGTGCCAGTAGTATGCAGGTTGCTAATTCACCCCTCCACTTT; CDR3: CASSMQVANSPLHF
J: TRBJ2-1; V: TRBV9; length: 16; size: .; D: TRBD2; DNA: TGTGCCAGCAGCGTAGCCCCGACTAGCCAGCACCATGAGCAGTTCTTC; CDR3: CASSVAPTSQHHEQFF